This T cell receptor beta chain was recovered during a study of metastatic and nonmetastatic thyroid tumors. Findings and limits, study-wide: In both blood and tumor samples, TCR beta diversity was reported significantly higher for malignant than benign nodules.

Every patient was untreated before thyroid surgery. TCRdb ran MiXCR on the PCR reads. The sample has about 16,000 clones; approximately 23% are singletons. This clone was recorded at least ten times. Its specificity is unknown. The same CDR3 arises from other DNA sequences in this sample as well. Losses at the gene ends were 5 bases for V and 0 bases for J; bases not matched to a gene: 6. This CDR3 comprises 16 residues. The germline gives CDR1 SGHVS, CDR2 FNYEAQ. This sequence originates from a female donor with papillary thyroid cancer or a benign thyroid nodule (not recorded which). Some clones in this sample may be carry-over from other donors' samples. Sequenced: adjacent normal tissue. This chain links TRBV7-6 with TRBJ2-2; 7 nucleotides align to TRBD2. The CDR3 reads CASSPAGITNTGELFF. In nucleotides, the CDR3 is TGTGCCAGCAGCCCAGCGGGGATTACGAACACCGGGGAGCTGTTTTTT.